This T cell receptor (beta chain) was identified during a study of Ad26.COV2.S vaccination and SARS-CoV-2 variants. Study-wide findings and caveats: Compared with placebo recipients, vaccine recipients had higher spike-specific TCR breadth.

Stated treatment: roughly 19 received Ad26.COV2.S at low or high dose, single or two shots; a few received placebo; per-sample allocation not given. Day 63 after the first vaccine or placebo injection was the time point for sampling. An Ad26 vector was used to express Wuhan-strain SARS-CoV-2 spike as the vaccine. Clones were read by immunoSEQ multiplex PCR, and TCRdb kept only the in-frame ones, dropping some. There are about 350,000 clones in the sample; about 85% occur only once, and 2.5% to 3.5% lies in the top ten. In regard to this clone: Its cognate antigen is unknown.

CDR1 and CDR2 from the germline V gene are LGHNA and YSLEER. Deletions cut 0 bases from V and 4 bases from J, with 10 bases between. This CDR3 contains 15 residues. This receptor was identified in a person aged 18 to 65 who received the Ad26.COV2.S COVID-19 vaccine or a placebo. The V and J genes are TRBV4-3 and TRBJ1-5; no reliable D call. The input for sequencing was peripheral blood, taken in a trial of Ad26.COV2.S vaccine versus placebo. CDR3 DNA sequence: TGCGCCAGCAGCCAAGATTCTTCAGGAAATCAGCCCCAGCATTTT. It specifies CASSQDSSGNQPQHF.